The rows below give T cell receptor beta chains drawn from one sample of a study of shared clonotypes between healthy human individuals. The data were produced by immunoSEQ multiplex PCR, yet TCRdb's version contains in-frame clones alone and is incomplete. This sample has 110,000 or so clones, with more than 65% found just once. Sequencing was done on a sample of memory CD8+ T cells sorted from blood. These receptors all come from a woman in her 30s in good health. Both conserved end residues are part of each CDR3. A D gene is named only where the DNA matches it firmly. Some rows have no size entry. The others give once, few or many, or a class for an expanded clone.

d_call,j_call,v_call,clone_size,cdr3_length,cdr3_nt,cdr3_aa
TRBD1,TRBJ2-4,TRBV2,NA,16,TGTGCCAGCAGTGTTCTCACCCGGGACAGGGGAAACATTCAGTACTTC,CASSVLTRDRGNIQYF
NA,TRBJ2-3,TRBV30,NA,17,TGTGCCTGGAGTATACACATCTGGGGGGTTGACACAGATACGCAGTATTTT,CAWSIHIWGVDTDTQYF
TRBD1,TRBJ2-1,TRBV7-9,NA,15,TGTGCCAGCAGCTTAGCGCAGGGGGTAAACAATGAGCAGTTCTTC,CASSLAQGVNNEQFF
NA,TRBJ1-3,TRBV2,NA,16,TGTGCCAGCAGTGAATTGAACAGCTACTCTGGAAACACCATATATTTT,CASSELNSYSGNTIYF
NA,TRBJ2-7,TRBV10-3,NA,15,TGTGCCAGCAGTTTTGACATCCCTTGGGATAACAAGCAGTACTTC,CASSFDIPWDNKQYF
TRBD1,TRBJ2-1,TRBV25-1,once,17,TGTGCCAGCAGTGACCCAGGGACAGGGGTCATCCACAATGAGCAGTTCTTC,CASSDPGTGVIHNEQFF
NA,TRBJ2-1,TRBV7-3,NA,15,TGTGCCAGCAGTCCCGTCGGGGGAGGAGCCAATGAGCAGTTCTTC,CASSPVGGGANEQFF
NA,TRBJ1-1,TRBV18,NA,17,TGTGCCAGCTCACGGGATCCAGAGTTGATTATGAACACTGAAGCTTTCTTT,CASSRDPELIMNTEAFF
NA,TRBJ1-1,TRBV11-2,NA,14,TGTGCCAGCAGCTTAATTTACGGGTACACTGAAGCTTTCTTT,CASSLIYGYTEAFF
NA,TRBJ2-2,TRBV19,NA,15,TGTGCCAGTAGTCTGGTCAGGGTGAGCACCGGGGAGCTGTTTTTT,CASSLVRVSTGELFF
NA,TRBJ1-1,TRBV13,NA,14,TGTGCCAGCAGCTTCGGACCGATGAACACTGAAGCTTTCTTT,CASSFGPMNTEAFF
NA,TRBJ2-1,TRBV6-4,NA,14,TGTGCCAGCAGTGAGTCTGGTGACTCGGGTGAGCAGTTCTTC,CASSESGDSGEQFF
NA,TRBJ1-1,TRBV6-5,many,15,TGTGCCAGCAGCCTCCGGGGGGGAGGCACCACTGAAGCTTTCTTT,CASSLRGGGTTEAFF
TRBD2,TRBJ2-3,TRBV5-6,NA,16,TGTGCCAGCAGCTTGGCAGCGGGGGGGTTCACAGATACGCAGTATTTT,CASSLAAGGFTDTQYF
NA,TRBJ2-6,TRBV11-2,NA,16,TGTGCCAGCAGCCGGAGAGGAGAGGCTGGGGCCAACGTCCTGACTTTC,CASSRRGEAGANVLTF
TRBD2,TRBJ2-7,TRBV27,NA,17,TGTGCCAGCTCGCGACAGAACAGCGGGAGTAGTCCCTACGAGCAGTACTTC,CASSRQNSGSSPYEQYF
TRBD2,TRBJ2-7,TRBV2,NA,16,TGTGCCAGCAGTGACAGTAGCGGGACCTACTCCTACGAGCAGTACTTC,CASSDSSGTYSYEQYF
TRBD2,TRBJ2-2,TRBV27,NA,15,TGTGCCAGCAGTTTATCGGTAGCGGGCCCCGGGGAGCTGTTTTTT,CASSLSVAGPGELFF
NA,TRBJ2-7,TRBV7-9,NA,12,TGTGCCAGCAGCTTAAGGTCCTACGAGCAGTACTTC,CASSLRSYEQYF
NA,TRBJ1-4,TRBV6-1,NA,15,TGTGCCAGCAGTGACCGGCAGGGCAGAGGGGAAAAACTGTTTTTT,CASSDRQGRGEKLFF
NA,TRBJ1-1,TRBV7-8,NA,16,TGTGCCAGCAGCTTATCTCGGGGACCCATGAACACTGAAGCTTTCTTT,CASSLSRGPMNTEAFF
NA,TRBJ1-5,TRBV28,many,12,TGTGCCAGCAGTGGGGGGAATCAGCCCCAGCATTTT,CASSGGNQPQHF
TRBD2,TRBJ2-7,TRBV7-9,few,14,TGTGCCAGCAGCTCGGAAACTAGCGTCCACGAGCAGTACTTC,CASSSETSVHEQYF
NA,TRBJ1-5,TRBV4-1,NA,15,TGCGCCAGCAGCCAACACGGGACGGGAAATCAGCCCCAGCATTTT,CASSQHGTGNQPQHF
NA,TRBJ2-7,TRBV4-1,NA,16,TGCGCCAGCAGCCAAGGTGTGGTGGCGGATAGCTACGAGCAGTACTTC,CASSQGVVADSYEQYF
NA,TRBJ1-2,TRBV5-1,many,14,TGCGCCAGCAGCTGGGACACCGCCGGCTATGGCTACACCTTC,CASSWDTAGYGYTF
NA,TRBJ1-1,TRBV5-1,NA,13,TGCGCCAGCAGCTTAGGTTTTTTCGCTGAAGCTTTCTTT,CASSLGFFAEAFF
NA,TRBJ2-7,TRBV29-1,NA,11,TGCAGCGTTGCTAGCTCCTACGAGCAGTACTTC,CSVASSYEQYF
NA,TRBJ2-1,TRBV9,NA,13,TGTGCCAGCAGCGTAGGGGGCGCCGGTGAGCAGTTCTTC,CASSVGGAGEQFF
NA,TRBJ1-1,TRBV21-1,NA,17,TGTGCCAGCAGCAAACACGGACAGGGGGCCCCGAACACTGAAGCTTTCTTT,CASSKHGQGAPNTEAFF
TRBD1,TRBJ2-7,TRBV7-9,once,15,TGTGCCAGCAGTCACGGACAGGGGTATTCGTACGAGCAGTACTTC,CASSHGQGYSYEQYF
TRBD2,TRBJ2-7,TRBV6-1,NA,15,TGTGCCAGCAGTGTCGAACTAGCGGGAGTCCACGAGCAGTACTTC,CASSVELAGVHEQYF
NA,TRBJ2-7,TRBV5-1,NA,15,TGCGCCAGCAGCTTGGAGCCAAACGCCTTCTACGAGCAGTACTTC,CASSLEPNAFYEQYF
TRBD2,TRBJ2-7,TRBV7-6,few,14,TGTGCCAGCAGCTTAGTAGCGGGGTTCTACGAGCAGTACTTC,CASSLVAGFYEQYF
NA,TRBJ1-2,TRBV29-1,NA,12,TGCAGCGTTGATGAGACGGTCTATGGCTACACCTTC,CSVDETVYGYTF
TRBD1,TRBJ1-2,TRBV14,NA,15,TGTGCCAGCAGCAGACAGGGACGTTCCCCTCATGGCTACACCTTC,CASSRQGRSPHGYTF
NA,TRBJ2-3,TRBV27,NA,16,TGTGCCAGCAGTCCCGCCAGGACGCGCAGCACAGATACGCAGTATTTT,CASSPARTRSTDTQYF
TRBD2,TRBJ2-1,TRBV4-2,few,15,TGTGCCAGCAGCCAAGTGGCTAGCGGGAGCAATGAGCAGTTCTTC,CASSQVASGSNEQFF
NA,TRBJ1-4,TRBV19,NA,15,TGTGCCAGTAGTATAGGCGGGACACAGTTTAGAAAACTGTTTTTT,CASSIGGTQFRKLFF
NA,TRBJ2-7,TRBV6-5,NA,14,TGTGCCAGCAGTTACTCGCAGGGTTCCGACGAGCAGTACTTC,CASSYSQGSDEQYF
NA,TRBJ2-3,TRBV6-6,few,15,TGTGCCAGCAGTAGTAGGAGGGGGGGCCAAGATACGCAGTATTTT,CASSSRRGGQDTQYF
TRBD2,TRBJ2-2,TRBV27,NA,15,TGTGCCAGCATACTCGGGGCTAGCGGCACCGGGGAGCTGTTTTTT,CASILGASGTGELFF
TRBD2,TRBJ2-1,TRBV25-1,many,16,TGTGCCAGCAGTGATAATGGACTAGCGCGCTACAATGAGCAGTTCTTC,CASSDNGLARYNEQFF
TRBD1,TRBJ2-7,TRBV6-1,NA,16,TGTGCCAGCAGTGGGTATTCCGGGACAGACTCCTACGAGCAGTACTTC,CASSGYSGTDSYEQYF
NA,TRBJ1-5,TRBV2,few,14,TGTGCCAGCAGTGAATCAGGACCACTCCAGCCCCAGCATTTT,CASSESGPLQPQHF
NA,TRBJ2-7,TRBV14,NA,13,TGTGCCAGCAGCCAAGATTGGTCGGTCGAGCAGTACTTC,CASSQDWSVEQYF
NA,TRBJ2-6,TRBV19,NA,16,TGTGCCAGTAGTAAAATAACAGGAGCTGGGGCCAACGTCCTGACTTTC,CASSKITGAGANVLTF
NA,TRBJ2-2,TRBV7-8,NA,14,TGTGCCAGCAGCTTAGAGGGGGACACCGGGGAGCTGTTTTTT,CASSLEGDTGELFF
NA,TRBJ2-7,TRBV6-6,NA,14,TGTGCCAGCAAAGTAGGGCAGGCTGTCTACGAGCAGTACTTC,CASKVGQAVYEQYF
NA,TRBJ2-7,TRBV19,NA,15,TGTGCCAGTAGACCGCATGGCAGCAACCACTACGAGCAGTACTTC,CASRPHGSNHYEQYF
NA,TRBJ2-7,TRBV28,few,16,TGTGCCAGCAGCCCATCGGGTCCGGCGAAGTCCTACGAGCAGTACTTC,CASSPSGPAKSYEQYF
TRBD2,TRBJ2-7,TRBV19,many,18,TGTGCCAGTAGTATTGGCCTAGCGGGTGGTAAAAAAATTGGCGAGCAGTACTTC,CASSIGLAGGKKIGEQYF
TRBD2,TRBJ2-3,TRBV25-1,many,16,TGTGCCAGCAGTAGGAACGCAGGCCCCGGGGGGGATACGCAGTATTTT,CASSRNAGPGGDTQYF
TRBD1,TRBJ1-1,TRBV7-9,NA,14,TGTGCCAGCAGCTTTGCCTCGACAGGGGGTGAAGCTTTCTTT,CASSFASTGGEAFF
TRBD1,TRBJ2-2,TRBV27,few,13,TGTGCCAGCAGAAGAACAGGGGCCGGGGAGCTGTTTTTT,CASRRTGAGELFF
NA,TRBJ2-7,TRBV7-9,NA,15,TGTGCCAGCAGCTTGGGAGACCCCCCAGCCTACGAGCAGTACTTC,CASSLGDPPAYEQYF